The clone carrying this TCR beta chain was counted ten times or more. Its antigen is unknown. CDR1 and CDR2 from the germline V gene are SNHLY and FYNNEI. This CDR3 spans 13 amino acids. V shed 7 bases and J 6 bases; nucleotides not matched to a gene: 4. The data were taken from a study of Graves' ophthalmopathy and Graves' hyperthyroidism. Amplification targeted the TCR beta CDR3 regions, with RNA transcripts as the source material. The library came from an HTBI-primed first-round RT-PCR and a second-round multiplex PCR. TCRdb itself ran the multiplex PCR reads through MiXCR, one entry per CDR3 protein. The table includes 150,000 to 200,000 distinct CDR3 sequences, 30% to 45% detected once. Study-wide points: Appearing in blood as well were most expanded thyroid clonotypes above 0.001 frequency.

Ophthalmopathy donors were characterized by moderate-to-severe activity, CAS of at least 3, NOSPECS of at least 4, and duration under 3 months. Serum thyroxine and TRAb, along with clinical symptoms, thyroid ultrasound and orbital computed tomography, were what diagnosis relied on. The receptor's source is a man aged 25 to 40 with Graves' ophthalmopathy. V usage is TRBV2 and J usage is TRBJ2-2; 8 bases map to TRBD1. Specimen: peripheral blood. CDR3 DNA: TGTGCCAGCATTCCGACAGGGGCCGGGGAGCTGTTTTTT. Encoded protein: CASIPTGAGELFF.